The present entry profiles one TCR beta chain with its context. Its antigen is unknown. This specimen belongs to a study of cytomegalovirus exposure and HLA in healthy donors. Study-wide results and limits: Presence/absence analyses treated sequencing depth as roughly uniform across donors. Highest at DRB1 and lowest at HLA-C, TCR association rates differed among HLA loci in a later analysis. In a later analysis, a genetic analysis reported fewer productive-TCR N-insertions in an Asian-associated ancestry cluster than the cohort average.

It was with 60 Vbeta and 13 Jbeta primers that the PCR ran. Using immunoSEQ multiplex PCR, the repertoire was profiled, and TCRdb retains in-frame clones only, with some absent. The profile covers more than 45,000 clones, with 70% appearing a single time and roughly a fifth taken by the ten largest. Per the germline V gene, CDR1 is MGHDK and CDR2 is SYGVNS. V lost 10 bases, J lost 6 bases, and 15 bases lay in between. CDR3 length: 13 amino acids. Input material: PBMCs. The chain recombines TRBV25-1 with TRBJ2-2; D may be TRBD2 (6 bases). The source is a woman aged 55-75 years in good health and CMV-seropositive. CDR3 residues: CATRLGTSGELFF. The CDR3 DNA sequence: TGTGCCACCCGACTAGGAACGTCCGGGGAGCTGTTTTTT. Based on the CDR3 plus reference TRBV25-1 and TRBJ2-2, the full variable domain is EADIYQTPRYLVIGTGKKITLECSQTMGHDKMYWYQQDPGMELHLIHYSYGVNSTEKGDLSSESTVSRIRTEHFPLTLESARPSHTSQYLCATRLGTSGELFFGEGSRLTVL.